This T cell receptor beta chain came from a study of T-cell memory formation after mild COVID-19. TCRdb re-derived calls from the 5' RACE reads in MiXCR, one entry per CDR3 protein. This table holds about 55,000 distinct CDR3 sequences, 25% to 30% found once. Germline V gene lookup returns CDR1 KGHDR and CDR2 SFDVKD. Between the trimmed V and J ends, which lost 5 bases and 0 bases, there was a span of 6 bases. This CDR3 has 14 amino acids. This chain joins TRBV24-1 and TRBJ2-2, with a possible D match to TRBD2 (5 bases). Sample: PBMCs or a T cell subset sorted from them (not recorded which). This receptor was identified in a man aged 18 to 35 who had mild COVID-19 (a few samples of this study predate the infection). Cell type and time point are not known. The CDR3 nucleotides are TGTGCCACCAGTGGACTAACGAACACCGGGGAGCTGTTTTTT. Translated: CATSGLTNTGELFF.